This T cell receptor (beta chain) was identified during a study of blood T cell repertoires in COVID-19. The data were produced by immunoSEQ multiplex PCR, yet TCRdb's version contains in-frame clones alone and is incomplete. This sample carries about 190,000 clones, roughly 77% of them seen once, and the ten largest clones take less than 20%. Trimming cost V 6 bases and J 3 bases, with 17 bases left between them. Looked up from germline, CDR1 is MNHEY and CDR2 is SVGAGI. This CDR3 comprises 15 residues. This clone occurred once. The receptor's source is a woman between 50 and 59 years old with acute COVID-19. The sequencing sample was made of PBMCs or T cells enriched from blood (not recorded which). The chain is built from TRBV6-5 and TRBJ1-2; D is ambiguous. The CDR3 sequence is CASRAARAEDYGYTF. CDR3 nucleotide sequence: TGTGCCAGCAGGGCGGCAAGGGCGGAGGACTATGGCTACACCTTC.